These T cell receptor beta chains were read from a single sample in a study of blood T cell repertoires in COVID-19. The repertoire was sequenced with immunoSEQ multiplex PCR; TCRdb's copy has only in-frame clones and lacks some. The table records around 270,000 clones, 86% of them present only once. Sequences were obtained from peripheral blood. Receptor source: a man aged 40-49 years who had recovered from COVID-19. Each CDR3 is given with its conserved first and last residue. The size of a clone is reported for some rows only, either as once, few or many, or as a class for expanded clones.

v_call	j_call	clone_size	cdr3_aa
TRBV2	TRBJ2-3	NA	CASTRDRGTSTDTQYF
TRBV4-1	TRBJ2-7	NA	CASSQLLAGDEQYF
TRBV2	TRBJ2-1	NA	CASSELGLGGSYNEQFF
TRBV2	TRBJ2-5	NA	CASSVSGRGGETQYF
TRBV2	TRBJ1-2	NA	CASSPTPPGYTF
TRBV15	TRBJ1-1	NA	CATSRDRVKDEAFF
TRBV19	TRBJ1-3	NA	CASGLRQGTVGGNTIYF
TRBV7-2	TRBJ2-5	NA	CASSLGGQGQETQYF
TRBV7-9	TRBJ2-7	NA	CASSPGLPSYEQYF
TRBV5-1	TRBJ2-1	NA	CASSSGTSGHNEQFF
TRBV6-5	TRBJ2-7	NA	CASSYRGRIYEQYF
TRBV5-8	TRBJ1-2	NA	CASSLAGDNGYTF
TRBV28	TRBJ1-3	NA	CASGQGWGNTIYF
TRBV29-1	TRBJ1-2	NA	CSVRQGGNYGYTF
TRBV5-6	TRBJ2-4	once	CASSPLPGLAGGIKNIQYF
TRBV7-9	TRBJ2-5	NA	CASSGLAGVYQETQYF
TRBV29-1	TRBJ2-3	once	CSGAGGTTDTQYF
TRBV4-3	TRBJ2-1	NA	CASSHGLAGVDEQFF
TRBV6-2/TRBV6-3	TRBJ2-1	few	CASTPGTTFAEQFF
TRBV19	TRBJ1-4	NA	CASSIAPVSRLFF
TRBV6-1	TRBJ2-1	NA	CASETSGGHNEQFF
TRBV7-6	TRBJ1-1	NA	CASSLGGANTEAFF
TRBV6-2/TRBV6-3	TRBJ1-1	NA	CASSFGQKAEAFF
TRBV9	TRBJ2-2	NA	CASSVGDRGLSGELFF
TRBV5-1	TRBJ1-2	few	CASSLATIQTNYGYTF
TRBV5-1	TRBJ2-2	NA	CASSPGAVNTGELFF